Listed here are 32 T cell receptor beta chains from one sample, sequenced in a study of cytomegalovirus exposure and HLA in healthy donors. A multiplex PCR was run with 60 Vbeta primers and 13 Jbeta primers. Data came from immunoSEQ multiplex PCR; TCRdb stores just in-frame clones and leaves some out. The sample gives some 180,000 clones, roughly four fifths of which show up once; about 3.5% is in the top ten. The sample was PBMCs. These receptors all stem from a man between 40 and 49 years old in good health and CMV-seropositive.

The J gene is TRBJ1-1, the V gene TRBV6-5, with D possibly TRBD1 on 6 matching bases. Trimming took off 6 bases at V and 6 bases at J, with 17 bases between the two ends. Per the germline V gene, CDR1 is MNHEY and CDR2 is SVGAGI. There are 14 residues in the CDR3. The CDR3: CASRPNTGSPEAFF. The DNA for the CDR3 is TGTGCCAGCAGACCCAATACAGGGAGCCCTGAAGCTTTCTTT.

The chain uses TRBV7-3 and TRBJ2-7; 7 nucleotides line up with TRBD1. The CDR3 runs to 14 residues. V lost 5 bases and J lost 0; bases outside the gene matches: 4. Germline CDR1 is SGHTA and CDR2 is FQGTGA. This CDR3 reads CASSPRDSSYEQYF. The CDR3 nucleotides read TGTGCCAGCAGCCCTCGGGACAGCTCCTACGAGCAGTACTTC. The full variable domain, rest sourced from reference TRBV7-3 and TRBJ2-7, is GAGVSQTPSNKVTEKGKYVELRCDPISGHTALYWYRQSLGQGPEFLIYFQGTGAADDSGLPNDRFFAVRPEGSVSTLKIQRTERGDSAVYLCASSPRDSSYEQYFGPGTRLTVT.

The chain employs TRBV2 and TRBJ2-7; 10 bases agree with TRBD1. In germline, CDR1 is SNHLY, CDR2 FYNNEI. The CDR3 covers 17 residues. With V trimmed by 6 bases and J by 5 bases, 16 bases remained unmatched. The CDR3 sequence is CASRAGTGAAGADEQYF. In nucleotides, the CDR3 is TGTGCCAGCAGGGCCGGGACAGGGGCCGCCGGGGCCGACGAGCAGTACTTC.

V and J are TRBV10-3 and TRBJ2-3, with D perhaps matching TRBD2 (5 bases). This CDR3 has 14 amino acids. Trimming shortened V by 7 bases and J by 2 bases, and 13 bases separated the two germline ends. Germline-derived CDR1 and CDR2 are ENHRY and SYGVKD. DNA for the CDR3: TGTGCCATCACCGGAGGAGAGCACACAGATACGCAGTATTTT. This sequence encodes CAITGGEHTDTQYF.

The rearrangement uses TRBV28 and TRBJ2-7; tentative D call: TRBD1 (6 bases). The V end lost 10 bases, the J end lost 2 bases, and 12 bases lay between the germline ends. Germline V gene sequence: CDR1 MDHEN, CDR2 SYDVKM. The CDR3 is 12 amino acids. CDR3: CATSGVAYEQYF. The CDR3 DNA is TGTGCCACCTCAGGGGTGGCCTACGAGCAGTACTTC.

V usage is TRBV7-2 and J usage is TRBJ2-5, with TRBD1 matching over 12 bases. Looked up from germline, CDR1 is SGHTA and CDR2 is FQGNSA. This CDR3 is built from 15 residues. The J segment lost 5 bases and the V segment lost 5 bases, leaving 6 bases of the junction unmatched. The chain's CDR3 is CASSPRDRGRETQYF. Here the CDR3 DNA reads TGTGCCAGCAGCCCCCGGGACAGGGGGCGGGAGACCCAGTACTTC.

The rearrangement uses TRBV19 and TRBJ1-4; D might be TRBD1 (5 bases). Germline V gene sequence: CDR1 LNHDA, CDR2 SQIVND (reference sequence). There are 15 residues in the CDR3. Trimming took 5 bases from V and 3 from J, leaving 13 bases between them. Here the CDR3 reads CASSAPGDPNEKLFF. As DNA, the CDR3 is TGTGCCAGTAGTGCTCCGGGGGATCCTAATGAAAAACTGTTTTTT.

The J gene is TRBJ2-2, the V gene TRBV19; possible D gene TRBD2, 6 bases. CDR3 size: 14 residues. V lost 5 bases to trimming and J lost 4 bases, with 11 bases between them. Germline V gene data show CDR1 as LNHDA and CDR2 as SQIVND (reference sequence). The CDR3 region is CASSWLGGTGELFF. CDR3 nucleotide sequence: TGTGCCAGTAGTTGGCTCGGGGGCACCGGGGAGCTGTTTTTT.

This clone has just one count. This chain uses TRBV10-3 with TRBJ2-3, with D possibly being TRBD2 (5 bases). The CDR3 covers 15 residues. The V gene's germline CDR1 is ENHRY and CDR2 SYGVKD. V shed 6 bases and J shed 3 bases, with 16 bases lying between them. CDR3 bases: TGTGCCATCAGCCAGACGACTAAAGTGACAGATACGCAGTATTTT. Translating gives CAISQTTKVTDTQYF.

J is TRBJ2-3 and V is TRBV5-1; TRBD2 agrees at 11 bases. Trimming took 2 bases from V and 5 from J; bases not matched to a gene: 13. Per the germline V gene, CDR1 is SGHRS and CDR2 is YFSETQ. CDR3 length equals 18 residues. The CDR3 DNA is TGCGCCAGCAGCTTTCGATCTAGCGGGGGGACCGCGCAAGATACGCAGTATTTT. Its protein product is CASSFRSSGGTAQDTQYF.

The chain employs TRBV7-9 and TRBJ2-7; 10 nucleotides line up with TRBD2. V dropped 2 bases and J dropped 0; count of bases not matched to a gene: 13. The CDR3 consists of 19 residues. Germline CDR1 SEHNR, CDR2 FQNEAQ (reference sequence). Here the CDR3 reads CASSLLRLAGDTTSYEQYF. Written as DNA, the CDR3 is TGTGCCAGCAGCTTACTTCGGCTAGCGGGGGACACTACCTCCTACGAGCAGTACTTC.

J is TRBJ2-7 and V is TRBV30; TRBD2 is a possible D gene (6 bases). Germline-derived CDR1 and CDR2 are GTSNPN and SVGIG (reference sequence). Trimming left V 3 bases short and J 2 bases short, with 8 bases between. The CDR3 has 12 amino acids. For the CDR3, the DNA is TGTGCCTGGAGCAGGGAGGCCTACGAGCAGTACTTC. This codes for CAWSREAYEQYF.

V is TRBV28 and J is TRBJ2-3; 14 positions match TRBD2. The CDR3 is 15 residues long. The V and J ends lost 6 bases and 5 bases, in that order; junction bases with no gene match: 4. CDR1 and CDR2 (germline): MDHEN, SYDVKM. The CDR3 spells CASSPGLAGGDTQYF. CDR3 in DNA: TGTGCCAGCAGCCCCGGACTAGCGGGAGGAGATACGCAGTATTTT.

The chain employs TRBV20-1 and TRBJ2-5; the match to TRBD1 covers 7 bases. V gave up 3 bases and J gave up 11 bases; unmatched junction bases: 6. CDR3 length equals 11 residues. The germline CDR1 and CDR2 sequences are DFQATT and SNEGSKA (reference sequence). Here the CDR3 DNA reads TGCAGTGCTAGGGGACAGCGTGAGCAGTACTTC. Its translation is CSARGQREQYF.

This chain uses TRBV4-1 with TRBJ1-3; 7 bases line up with TRBD1. V lost 1 base, J lost 0 bases, and 3 bases stayed unmatched. CDR1 and CDR2 from the germline V gene are MGHRA and YSYEKL. The CDR3 is made up of 16 amino acids. The DNA for the CDR3 is TGCGCCAGCAGCCAAGGGGGGACAGCCTCTGGAAACACCATATATTTT. This gives the protein CASSQGGTASGNTIYF.

The chain joins TRBV7-2 to TRBJ1-2; tentatively, D is TRBD1 (5 bases). The CDR3 consists of 16 residues. Per germline, CDR1 SGHTA and CDR2 FQGNSA. V was clipped by 7 bases and J by 2 bases, with 20 bases between them. CDR3 loop: CASNAIPGTQNYGYTF. As DNA, the CDR3 is TGTGCCAGCAACGCCATCCCCGGGACTCAGAACTATGGCTACACCTTC.

The chain uses TRBV10-3 and TRBJ2-7, with 9 bases identical to TRBD1. Germline V gives CDR1 ENHRY, CDR2 SYGVKD. The CDR3 loop spans 14 amino acids. V lost 5 bases and J lost 5; bases outside the gene matches: 7. The CDR3 spells CAISPGTGRDEQYF. The CDR3 coding sequence is TGTGCCATCAGTCCCGGGACAGGGCGAGACGAGCAGTACTTC.

The rearrangement links TRBV19 to TRBJ2-2; 7 nucleotides match TRBD1. Germline loops: CDR1 LNHDA, CDR2 SQIVND (reference sequence). With V trimmed by 6 bases and J by 4 bases, 8 bases remained unmatched. The CDR3 spans 15 residues. The CDR3 nucleotides are TGTGCCAGTAGACCCGGGACAGACTTCACCGGGGAGCTGTTTTTT. Amino acid sequence: CASRPGTDFTGELFF.

In its sample, this clone was seen once. The J gene is TRBJ1-6, the V gene TRBV18; 8 nucleotides match TRBD1. The V and J ends lost 3 bases and 5 bases, in that order; junction bases with no gene match: 3. The CDR3 length is 15 residues. Germline CDR1 is KGHSH and CDR2 is LQKENI. This CDR3 reads CASSPQGQDNSPLHF. The CDR3 region has the DNA TGTGCCAGCTCACCGCAGGGACAGGATAATTCACCCCTCCACTTT.

The gene calls are TRBV5-1 and TRBJ2-1; TRBD2 aligns across 10 bases. The V and J ends lost 4 bases and 8 bases, in that order; junction bases with no gene match: 12. Germline loops: CDR1 SGHRS, CDR2 YFSETQ. This CDR3 is built from 16 residues. In nucleotides, the CDR3 is TGCGCCAGCAGCCCTATAGCGGGGGGACGGATGGATGAGCAGTTCTTC. Residues: CASSPIAGGRMDEQFF.

The J gene is TRBJ2-1, the V gene TRBV4-2, with 7 bases identical to TRBD2. V lost 4 bases to trimming and J lost 7 bases; unmatched junction nucleotides: 16. CDR1 is LGHNA and CDR2 is YNFKEQ in the germline V gene. This CDR3 is built from 17 residues. The CDR3 DNA sequence: TGTGCCAGCAGCCCACAGCGGGGAGGGAGGATGGTTAATGAGCAGTTCTTC. Encoded protein: CASSPQRGGRMVNEQFF.

J is TRBJ2-2 and V is TRBV19, with a tentative D call TRBD2 (6 bases). CDR1 is LNHDA, CDR2 SQIVND, per germline (reference sequence). Deletions cut 7 bases from V and 3 bases from J, with 15 bases between. This CDR3 is 15 amino acids long. The CDR3 nucleotides are TGTGCCAGTATAATGGGGGGTGCGGACACCGGGGAGCTGTTTTTT. This translates into CASIMGGADTGELFF. The full variable domain, rest sourced from reference TRBV19 and TRBJ2-2, is DGGITQSPKYLFRKEGQNVTLSCEQNLNHDAMYWYRQDPGQGLRLIYYSQIVNDFQKGDIAEGYSVSREKKESFPLTVTSAQKNPTAFYLCASIMGGADTGELFFGEGSRLTVL.

This clone was counted a single time. Written as DNA, the CDR3 is TGCAGTGCTAGTTCAGCAGATACGCAGTATTTT. It is translated as CSASSADTQYF. V gene TRBV20-1 combines with J gene TRBJ2-3; D gene unclear. From germline, CDR1 is DFQATT and CDR2 SNEGSKA (reference sequence). This CDR3 is built from 11 residues. V was cut by 3 bases and J by 4 bases, with 5 bases left in between.

This CDR3 is CASSPPVNYGYTF. CDR3 sequence (DNA): TGTGCCAGCAGTCCCCCCGTGAACTATGGCTACACCTTC. The genes are TRBV28 and TRBJ1-2, with D unclear. The CDR3 has 13 amino acids. V lost 5 bases and J lost 2, with 9 bases in between. Germline CDR1 MDHEN, CDR2 SYDVKM.

The rearrangement joins TRBV6-5 to TRBJ2-7, with 9 bases matching TRBD1. Germline V gene sequence: CDR1 MNHEY, CDR2 SVGAGI. The junction had 3 bases not matched to a gene; V was cut back by 0 bases and J by 0 bases. The CDR3 is 16 amino acids. CDR3 nucleotides: TGTGCCAGCAGTTACTCCGGGACAGGGTTCTCCTACGAGCAGTACTTC. Protein: CASSYSGTGFSYEQYF.

This chain connects TRBV14 to TRBJ2-7, with a weak D call TRBD2 (5 bases). The V gene lost 3 bases and the J gene lost 3 bases, with 15 bases spanning the gap. CDR3 length equals 15 residues. Germline V gene data show CDR1 as SGHDN and CDR2 as FVKESK. The CDR3 reads CASSQGLGSGYEQYF. The CDR3 DNA reads TGTGCCAGCAGCCAGGGTCTTGGGAGTGGCTACGAGCAGTACTTC.

The rearrangement uses TRBV6-6 and TRBJ1-4; 8 bases map to TRBD1. V lost 6 bases, J lost 7 bases, and 7 bases stayed unmatched. CDR3 size: 14 residues. Per germline, CDR1 MNHNY and CDR2 SVGAGI (reference sequence). DNA of the CDR3: TGTGCCAGCAGACCATACAGGGGGGGTGAAAAACTGTTTTTT. Amino acid sequence: CASRPYRGGEKLFF.

The chain combines TRBV19 with TRBJ2-2, with D perhaps matching TRBD1 (6 bases). Germline lookup yields CDR1 LNHDA and CDR2 SQIVND (reference sequence). V lost 6 bases to trimming and J lost 3 bases, with 11 bases between them. This CDR3 spans 14 amino acids. The CDR3 is CASSLQGYTGELFF. The DNA of the CDR3 is TGTGCCAGTAGCCTACAGGGTTACACCGGGGAGCTGTTTTTT.

The rearrangement joins TRBV28 to TRBJ1-5; 8 bases are shared with TRBD1. In germline, CDR1 is MDHEN, CDR2 SYDVKM. CDR3 size: 14 residues. After removal of 6 bases from V and 1 base from J, the junction contained 2 bases not matched to a gene. In DNA, the CDR3 is TGTGCCAGCAGGAGGACAGGGAGCAATCAGCCCCAGCATTTT. This gives the protein CASRRTGSNQPQHF.

V gene TRBV18 combines with J gene TRBJ1-4; 8 nucleotides match TRBD1. V shed 2 bases, J shed 10 bases, and the junction held 9 bases outside the gene matches. Looked up from germline, CDR1 is KGHSH and CDR2 is LQKENI. This CDR3 comprises 15 residues. CDR3 in amino acids: CASSPGQGLDGKLFF. As DNA, the CDR3 is TGTGCCAGCTCACCAGGACAGGGATTGGATGGAAAACTGTTTTTT.

The chain couples TRBV12-5 to TRBJ2-3, with a possible D match to TRBD2 (5 bases). CDR1 LGHNT and CDR2 FRNRAP come from the germline V gene. Trimming shortened V by 6 bases and J by 8 bases, and 9 bases separated the two germline ends. The CDR3 has 11 amino acids. The CDR3 DNA follows: TGTGCTAGTGGACTTGAGGGTACGCAGTATTTT. It is translated as CASGLEGTQYF.

This chain uses TRBV2 with TRBJ2-5; 7 positions match TRBD1. CDR1 and CDR2 (germline): SNHLY, FYNNEI. The ends lost 6 bases at V and 2 bases at J; junction bases unmatched: 6. The length of the CDR3 is 14 residues. CDR3 nucleotide sequence: TGTGCCAGCAGAGATGGACAGGTACAAGAGACCCAGTACTTC. This sequence encodes CASRDGQVQETQYF.